The clone carrying this T cell receptor gamma chain has just a few counts. Its target is not known. Germline V CDR1 and CDR2: GITISATS, ISYDGTV (reference sequence). Trimming took 2 bases from V and 4 from J; bases not matched to a gene: 8. The CDR3 sequence is 14 residues long. The sample originates from a study of Vδ1+ human thymocytes. Study-wide findings and caveats: Many TRG clonotypes were shared between donors; TRD repertoires were essentially private. In the thymus, TRG and TRD repertoires looked highly polyclonal with Gaussian CDR3 lengths.

The template was reverse-transcribed extracted RNA. Pooled V-gene forward primers with one constant-region reverse primer generated the CDR3 amplicons by multiplex PCR. TCRdb reapplied CATT to the multiplex PCR reads. The sample consists of under 25,000 gamma-chain clones, roughly 15% of them appearing once. Vdelta1+ thymocyte sorts reached between about 98% and 99.6% purity. The TCR sequence derives from a child younger than two who had congenital heart surgery. The chain couples TRGV9 to TRGJ1 or TRGJ2. Sequences were obtained from Vdelta1+ gamma-delta thymocytes from the thymus. This sample's subset: FACS-sorted CD3+ TCRalphabeta- TCRVdelta1+ TCRVdelta2- thymocytes. The CDR3 reads CALWEAVGYYKKLF. As DNA, the CDR3 is TGTGCCTTGTGGGAGGCCGTGGGGTATTATAAGAAACTCTTT.